The rows below give T cell receptor beta chains drawn from one sample of a study of cytomegalovirus exposure and HLA in healthy donors. Some clones are missing from TCRdb's copy, which holds only in-frame ones; the method was immunoSEQ multiplex PCR. The data hold approximately 170,000 clones, with roughly 80% observed a single time. Sequences were obtained from PBMCs. These receptors originate from a male donor in good health and CMV-seronegative. CDR3s include the opening cysteine and the closing phenylalanine or tryptophan. The D gene is left open where the match is weak. A clone size is listed for some rows: how often the clone was seen (once, few, many), or a class if it is expanded.

d_call	v_call	clone_size	j_call	cdr3_aa	cdr3_nt
TRBD2	TRBV5-1	.	TRBJ2-7	CASSLGDYSYEQYF	TGCGCCAGCAGCTTGGGGGACTATTCCTACGAGCAGTACTTC
TRBD1	TRBV13	.	TRBJ2-3	CASSGTGTDLSSTDTQYF	TGTGCCAGCAGCGGAACCGGGACAGATCTTTCTAGCACAGATACGCAGTATTTT
TRBD2	TRBV19	.	TRBJ2-1	CASSGTSAYNEQFF	TGTGCCAGTAGTGGGACTAGCGCCTACAATGAGCAGTTCTTC
.	TRBV4-1	.	TRBJ2-7	CASSQGSGGHYEQYF	TGCGCCAGCAGCCAAGGGTCCGGGGGTCACTACGAGCAGTACTTC
TRBD1	TRBV4-3	once	TRBJ2-7	CASSLGQGAYEQYF	TGCGCCAGCAGCCTGGGACAGGGCGCCTACGAGCAGTACTTC
TRBD2	TRBV7-3	few	TRBJ2-3	CASSLNPSSGGVTDTQYF	TGTGCCAGCAGCTTAAATCCGAGTAGCGGGGGGGTGACAGATACGCAGTATTTT
.	TRBV28	.	TRBJ1-3	CASSSSGAVRNTIYF	TGTGCCAGCAGTTCATCAGGCGCCGTCCGAAACACCATATATTTT
.	TRBV19	.	TRBJ1-5	CASSIFQGVVNQPQHF	TGTGCCAGTAGTATCTTCCAGGGTGTGGTTAATCAGCCCCAGCATTTT
TRBD1	TRBV6-1	.	TRBJ2-7	CASSESWDRAYEQYF	TGTGCCAGCAGTGAATCGTGGGACAGGGCCTACGAGCAGTACTTC
.	TRBV5-6	few	TRBJ1-1	CASSFSRAREAFF	TGTGCCAGCAGCTTTTCCAGGGCCAGGGAAGCTTTCTTT
.	TRBV5-4	.	TRBJ1-3	CASSQQGGSGNTIYF	TGTGCCAGCAGCCAACAAGGGGGCTCTGGAAACACCATATATTTT
.	TRBV7-2	.	TRBJ2-3	CASSPGGNTDTQYF	TGTGCCAGCAGCCCCGGAGGTAACACAGATACGCAGTATTTT
TRBD2	TRBV7-8	.	TRBJ2-5	CASSLVHGRAGETQYF	TGTGCCAGCAGCTTAGTACACGGGAGGGCCGGGGAGACCCAGTACTTC
.	TRBV5-1	.	TRBJ2-7	CASSLDGIDEQYF	TGCGCCAGCAGCTTGGACGGGATTGACGAGCAGTACTTC
.	TRBV2	.	TRBJ2-3	CASSEAGDTDTQYF	TGTGCCAGCAGTGAAGCCGGGGACACAGATACGCAGTATTTT
TRBD1	TRBV4-3	few	TRBJ1-4	CASSRTGDEKLFF	TGCGCCAGCAGCCGGACAGGGGATGAAAAACTGTTTTTT
.	TRBV6-1	.	TRBJ1-5	CASSEAGHSNQPQHF	TGTGCCAGCAGTGAGGCAGGCCATAGCAATCAGCCCCAGCATTTT
TRBD1	TRBV19	.	TRBJ1-1	CASSIRQGNTEAFF	TGTGCCAGTAGTATTCGACAGGGGAACACTGAAGCTTTCTTT
.	TRBV7-9	.	TRBJ2-1	CASSPGGYNEQFF	TGTGCCAGCAGCCCCGGCGGTTACAATGAGCAGTTCTTC
TRBD1	TRBV28	.	TRBJ2-7	CASSLSWTGRYEQYF	TGTGCCAGCAGTTTATCCTGGACAGGGCGCTACGAGCAGTACTTC
.	TRBV6-6	.	TRBJ1-1	CASSYRGHPNTEAFF	TGTGCCAGCAGTTACCGGGGACACCCGAACACTGAAGCTTTCTTT
TRBD2	TRBV10-3	few	TRBJ2-1	CAISDRLAGVGGYNEQFF	TGTGCCATCAGTGATCGGCTAGCGGGAGTGGGTGGCTACAATGAGCAGTTCTTC
.	TRBV6-1	.	TRBJ2-1	CASSSGRYNEQFF	TGTGCCAGCAGTTCCGGGAGATACAATGAGCAGTTCTTC
.	TRBV7-9	.	TRBJ1-1	CASSPAQDASRGTAFF	TGTGCCAGCAGTCCCGCCCAGGACGCCAGCCGGGGTACAGCTTTCTTT
.	TRBV5-1	.	TRBJ2-1	CASSSRLDNEQFF	TGCGCCAGCAGCTCGCGACTGGACAATGAGCAGTTCTTC
TRBD2	TRBV7-3	.	TRBJ2-3	CASSPSGLATDTQYF	TGTGCCAGCAGCCCTTCGGGACTAGCCACAGATACGCAGTATTTT
.	TRBV16	.	TRBJ2-2	CASSQLAGSKTANTGELFF	TGTGCCAGCAGCCAATTGGCAGGGTCAAAGACCGCGAACACCGGGGAGCTGTTTTTT
TRBD1	TRBV5-1	.	TRBJ2-5	CASSRTGGMETQYF	TGCGCCAGCTCAAGGACAGGGGGCATGGAGACCCAGTACTTC
.	TRBV20-1	.	TRBJ1-2	CSAGRGYTF	TGCAGTGCTGGCAGAGGCTACACCTTC
TRBD2	TRBV7-3	.	TRBJ2-3	CASSFGRGTTDTQYF	TGTGCCAGCAGCTTCGGGCGGGGGACCACAGATACGCAGTATTTT